This TCR beta chain came from a study of patients and donors after allogeneic stem cell transplantation. This clonotype was recorded a few times. This CDR3 is 16 amino acids long. V lost 5 bases and J lost 4; bases outside the gene matches: 9. TCRdb used MiXCR to reprocess the RT-PCR reads, holding one entry per CDR3 protein. The table lists about a million distinct CDR3 sequences, 15% to 20% of them singletons. The material sequenced was blood, either unsorted or a sorted T cell fraction (not recorded which). The sequence was collected from a human donor who was either an allogeneic HSCT recipient or a stem cell or donor lymphocyte infusion donor (not recorded which). It is not recorded whose cells these are; they may come from a transplant donor. This chain joins TRBV12-3 or TRBV12-4 and TRBJ2-7; 12 bases fit TRBD2. DNA of the CDR3: TGTGCCAGCAGTAGAGCCGGGACTAGCGGGCCTTACGAGCAGTACTTC. It encodes CASSRAGTSGPYEQYF.